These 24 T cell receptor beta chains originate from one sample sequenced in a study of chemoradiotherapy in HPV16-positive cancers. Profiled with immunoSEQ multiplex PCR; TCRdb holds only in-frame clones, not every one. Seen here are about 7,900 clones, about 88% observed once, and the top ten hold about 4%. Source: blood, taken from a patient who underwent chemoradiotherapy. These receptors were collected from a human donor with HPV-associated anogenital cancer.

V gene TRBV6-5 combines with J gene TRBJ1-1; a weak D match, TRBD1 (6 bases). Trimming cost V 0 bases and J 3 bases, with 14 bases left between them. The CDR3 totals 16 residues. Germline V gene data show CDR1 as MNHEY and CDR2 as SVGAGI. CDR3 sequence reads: CASSYSIGEGDTEAFF. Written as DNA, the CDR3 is TGTGCCAGCAGTTACTCTATCGGGGAGGGGGACACTGAAGCTTTCTTT.

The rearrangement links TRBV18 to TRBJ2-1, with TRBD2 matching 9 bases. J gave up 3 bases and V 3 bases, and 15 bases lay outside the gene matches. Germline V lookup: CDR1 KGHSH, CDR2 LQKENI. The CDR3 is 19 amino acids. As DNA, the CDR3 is TGTGCCAGCTCACCTTGGCCTACGAGCGGGAGGTCCGGCTACAATGAGCAGTTCTTC. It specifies CASSPWPTSGRSGYNEQFF.

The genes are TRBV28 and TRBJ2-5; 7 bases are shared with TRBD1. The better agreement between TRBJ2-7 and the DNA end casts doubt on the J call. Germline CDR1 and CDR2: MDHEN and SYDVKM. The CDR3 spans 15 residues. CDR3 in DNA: TGTGCCAGCAGTCCCCGGGACAGACTATCCTACGAGCAGTACTTC. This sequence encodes CASSPRDRLSYEQYF.

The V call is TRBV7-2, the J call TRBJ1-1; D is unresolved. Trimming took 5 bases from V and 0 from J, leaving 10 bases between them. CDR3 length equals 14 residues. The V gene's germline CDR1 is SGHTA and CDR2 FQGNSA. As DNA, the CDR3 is TGTGCCAGCAGCCTCGCGGGCCTGAACACTGAAGCTTTCTTT. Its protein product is CASSLAGLNTEAFF.

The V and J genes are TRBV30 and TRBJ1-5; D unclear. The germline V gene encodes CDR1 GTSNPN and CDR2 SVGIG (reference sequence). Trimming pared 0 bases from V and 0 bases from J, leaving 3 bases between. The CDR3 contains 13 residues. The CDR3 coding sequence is TGTGCCTGGAGTGTAGGTAGCAATCAGCCCCAGCATTTT. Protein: CAWSVGSNQPQHF.

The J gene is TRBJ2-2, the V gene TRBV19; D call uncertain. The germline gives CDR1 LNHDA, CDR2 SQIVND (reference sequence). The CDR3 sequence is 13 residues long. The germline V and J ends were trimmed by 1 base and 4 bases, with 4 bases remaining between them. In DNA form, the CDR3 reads TGTGCCAGTAGTATAGGGCCCACCGGGGAGCTGTTTTTT. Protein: CASSIGPTGELFF.

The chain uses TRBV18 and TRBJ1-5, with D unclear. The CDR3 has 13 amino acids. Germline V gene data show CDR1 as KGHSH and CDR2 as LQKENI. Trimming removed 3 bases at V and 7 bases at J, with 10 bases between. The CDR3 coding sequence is TGTGCCAGCTCACCGGAGAACGGCCAGCCCCAGCATTTT. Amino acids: CASSPENGQPQHF.

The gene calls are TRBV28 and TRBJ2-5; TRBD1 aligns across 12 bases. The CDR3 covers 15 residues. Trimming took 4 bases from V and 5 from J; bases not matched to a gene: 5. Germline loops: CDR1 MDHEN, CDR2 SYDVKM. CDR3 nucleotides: TGTGCCAGCAGTTCGTCGGGACAGGGGGCGGAGACCCAGTACTTC. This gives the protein CASSSSGQGAETQYF.

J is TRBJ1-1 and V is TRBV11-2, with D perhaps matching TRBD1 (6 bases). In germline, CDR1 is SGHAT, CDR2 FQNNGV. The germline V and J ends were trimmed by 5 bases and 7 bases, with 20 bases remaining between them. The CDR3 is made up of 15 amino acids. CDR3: CASSVELGGRNEAFF. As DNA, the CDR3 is TGTGCCAGCAGCGTCGAACTCGGGGGCCGGAATGAAGCTTTCTTT.

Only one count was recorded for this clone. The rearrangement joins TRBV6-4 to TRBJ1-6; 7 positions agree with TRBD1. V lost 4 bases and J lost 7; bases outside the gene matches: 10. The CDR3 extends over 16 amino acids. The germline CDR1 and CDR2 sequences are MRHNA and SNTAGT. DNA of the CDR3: TGTGCCAGCAGTGCCCCAACCCAGGGGGAAAATTCACCCCTCCACTTT. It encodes CASSAPTQGENSPLHF.

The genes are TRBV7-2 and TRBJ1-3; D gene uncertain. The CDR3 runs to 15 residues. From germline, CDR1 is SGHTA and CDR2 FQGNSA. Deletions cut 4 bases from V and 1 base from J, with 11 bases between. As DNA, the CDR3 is TGTGCCAGCAGCTCCGAAGGTGTGTCTGGAAACACCATATATTTT. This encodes CASSSEGVSGNTIYF. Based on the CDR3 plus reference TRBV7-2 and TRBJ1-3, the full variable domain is GAGVSQSPSNKVTEKGKDVELRCDPISGHTALYWYRQSLGQGLEFLIYFQGNSAPDKSGLPSDRFSAERTGGSVSTLTIQRTQQEDSAVYLCASSSEGVSGNTIYFGEGSWLTVV.

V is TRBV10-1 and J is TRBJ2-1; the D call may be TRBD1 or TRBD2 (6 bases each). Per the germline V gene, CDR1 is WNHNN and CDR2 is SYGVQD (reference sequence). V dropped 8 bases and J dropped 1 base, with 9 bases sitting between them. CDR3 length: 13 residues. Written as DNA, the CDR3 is TGCGCCAGCGAAGGGGGGTCCTACAATGAGCAGTTCTTC. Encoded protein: CASEGGSYNEQFF.

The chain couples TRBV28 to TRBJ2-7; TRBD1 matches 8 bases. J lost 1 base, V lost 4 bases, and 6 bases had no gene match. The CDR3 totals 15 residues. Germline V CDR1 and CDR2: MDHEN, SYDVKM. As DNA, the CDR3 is TGTGCCAGCAGTTCCACCGGGACAGGTTCCTACGAGCAGTACTTC. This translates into CASSSTGTGSYEQYF.

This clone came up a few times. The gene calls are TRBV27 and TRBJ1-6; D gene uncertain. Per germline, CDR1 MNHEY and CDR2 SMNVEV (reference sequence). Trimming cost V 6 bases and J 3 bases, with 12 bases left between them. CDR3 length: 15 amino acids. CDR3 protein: CASSFQRSYNSPLHF. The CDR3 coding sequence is TGTGCCAGCAGCTTCCAGCGCAGCTATAATTCACCCCTCCACTTT.

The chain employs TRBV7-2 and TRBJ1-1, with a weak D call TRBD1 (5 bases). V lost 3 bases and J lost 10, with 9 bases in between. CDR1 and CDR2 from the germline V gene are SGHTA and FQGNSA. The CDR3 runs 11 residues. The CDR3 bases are TGTGCCAGCAGCTTTAGGAGGGGAGCTTTCTTT. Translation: CASSFRRGAFF.

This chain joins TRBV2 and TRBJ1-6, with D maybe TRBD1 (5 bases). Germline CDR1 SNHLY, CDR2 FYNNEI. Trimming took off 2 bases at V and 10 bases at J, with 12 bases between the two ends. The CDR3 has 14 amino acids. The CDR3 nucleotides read TGTGCCAGCAGTGAATCAGGGAGAGTGTCACCCCTCCACTTT. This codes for CASSESGRVSPLHF.

The CDR3 reads CASSKGLAGGFYNEQFF. CDR3 nucleotide sequence: TGTGCCAGTAGTAAGGGACTAGCGGGAGGTTTTTACAATGAGCAGTTCTTC. The chain joins TRBV19 to TRBJ2-1, with 15 bases fitting TRBD2. This CDR3 comprises 17 residues. The trim removed 4 bases at V and 4 bases at J, leaving 5 bases unmatched. CDR1 and CDR2 from the germline V gene are LNHDA and SQIVND (reference sequence).

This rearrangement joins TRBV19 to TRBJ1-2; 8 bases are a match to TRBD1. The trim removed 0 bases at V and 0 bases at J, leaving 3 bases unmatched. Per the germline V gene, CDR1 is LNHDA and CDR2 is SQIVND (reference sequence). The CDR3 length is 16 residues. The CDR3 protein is CASSIDHRGTNYGYTF. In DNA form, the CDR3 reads TGTGCCAGTAGTATAGACCACAGGGGGACTAACTATGGCTACACCTTC.

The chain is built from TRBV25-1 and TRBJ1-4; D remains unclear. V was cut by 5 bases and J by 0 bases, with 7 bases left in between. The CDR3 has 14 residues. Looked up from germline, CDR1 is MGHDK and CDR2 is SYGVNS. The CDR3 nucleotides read TGTGCCAGCAGTACACACTCAACTAATGAAAAACTGTTTTTT. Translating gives CASSTHSTNEKLFF.

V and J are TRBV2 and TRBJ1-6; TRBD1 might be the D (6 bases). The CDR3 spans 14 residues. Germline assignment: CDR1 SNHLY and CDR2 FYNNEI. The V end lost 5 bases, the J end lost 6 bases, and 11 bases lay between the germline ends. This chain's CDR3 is CASSPGHSNSPLHF. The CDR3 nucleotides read TGTGCCAGCAGTCCGGGACACTCTAATTCACCCCTCCACTTT.

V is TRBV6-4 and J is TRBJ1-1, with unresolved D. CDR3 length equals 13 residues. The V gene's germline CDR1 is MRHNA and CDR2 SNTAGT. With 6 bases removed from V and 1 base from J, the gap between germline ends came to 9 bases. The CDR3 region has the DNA TGTGCCAGCAGAGACACCCCGAACACTGAAGCTTTCTTT. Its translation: CASRDTPNTEAFF.

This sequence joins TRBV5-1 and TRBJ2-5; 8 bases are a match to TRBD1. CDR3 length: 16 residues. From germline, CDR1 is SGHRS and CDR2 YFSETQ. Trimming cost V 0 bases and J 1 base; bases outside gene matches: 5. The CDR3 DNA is TGCGCCAGCAGCTTGGCACTCGGGACAGGCCAAGAGACCCAGTACTTC. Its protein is CASSLALGTGQETQYF.

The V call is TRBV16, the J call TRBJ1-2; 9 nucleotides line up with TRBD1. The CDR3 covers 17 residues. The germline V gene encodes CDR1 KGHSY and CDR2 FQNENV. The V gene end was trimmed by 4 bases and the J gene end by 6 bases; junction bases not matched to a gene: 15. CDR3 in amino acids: CASSPRITGGIRDGYTF. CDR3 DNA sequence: TGTGCCAGCAGCCCTAGAATCACAGGGGGCATAAGGGATGGCTACACCTTC. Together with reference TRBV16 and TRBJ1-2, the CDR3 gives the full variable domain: GEEVAQTPKHLVRGEGQKAKLYCAPIKGHSYVFWYQQVLKNEFKFLISFQNENVFDETGMPKERFSAKCLPNSPCSLEIQATKLEDSAVYFCASSPRITGGIRDGYTFGSGTRLTVV.

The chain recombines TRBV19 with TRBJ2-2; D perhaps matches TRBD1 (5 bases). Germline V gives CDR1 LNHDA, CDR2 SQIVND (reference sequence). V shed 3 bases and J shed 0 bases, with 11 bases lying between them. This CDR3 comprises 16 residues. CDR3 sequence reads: CASSIGAATNTGELFF. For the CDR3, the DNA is TGTGCCAGTAGTATTGGGGCCGCGACGAACACCGGGGAGCTGTTTTTT.